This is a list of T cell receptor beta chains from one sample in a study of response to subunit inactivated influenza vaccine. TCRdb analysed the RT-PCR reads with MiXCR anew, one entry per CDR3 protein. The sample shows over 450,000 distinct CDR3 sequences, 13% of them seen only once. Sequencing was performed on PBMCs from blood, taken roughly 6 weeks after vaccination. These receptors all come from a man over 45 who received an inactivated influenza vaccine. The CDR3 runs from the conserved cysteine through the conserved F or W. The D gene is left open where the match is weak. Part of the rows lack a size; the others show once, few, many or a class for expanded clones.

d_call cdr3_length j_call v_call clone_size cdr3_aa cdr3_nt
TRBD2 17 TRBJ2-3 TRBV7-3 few CASSFVGGSGITDTQYF TGTGCCAGCAGCTTTGTAGGCGGGAGTGGAATCACAGATACGCAGTATTTT
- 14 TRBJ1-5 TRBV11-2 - CASSLEPDNQPQHF TGTGCCAGCAGCTTAGAACCAGACAATCAGCCCCAGCATTTT
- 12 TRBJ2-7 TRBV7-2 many CASSYRSYEQYF TGTGCCAGCAGCTATCGGTCTTACGAGCAGTACTTC
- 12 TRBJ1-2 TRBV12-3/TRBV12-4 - CASSFYRVADTF TGTGCCAGCAGTTTCTACAGGGTGGCGGACACCTTC
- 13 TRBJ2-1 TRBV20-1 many CSAKTGQYNEQFF TGCAGTGCCAAAACTGGACAGTACAATGAGCAGTTCTTC
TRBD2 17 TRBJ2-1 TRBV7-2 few CASSLVGSGGGGNEQFF TGTGCCAGCAGCTTAGTAGGGAGCGGGGGGGGAGGCAATGAGCAGTTCTTC
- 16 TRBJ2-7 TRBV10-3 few CAISDEGGLRGVEQYF TGTGCCATCAGTGACGAAGGAGGCCTTCGGGGAGTCGAGCAGTACTTC
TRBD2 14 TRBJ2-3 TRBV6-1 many CATVLAGGGDTQYF TGTGCAACGGTACTAGCGGGCGGAGGAGATACGCAGTATTTT
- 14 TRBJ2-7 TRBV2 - CASSLRTGYTEQYF TGTGCCAGCAGTCTTCGGACGGGGTATACCGAGCAGTACTTC
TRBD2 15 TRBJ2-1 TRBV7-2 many CASRLTSGSFNEQFF TGTGCCAGCAGGCTAACTAGCGGATCTTTCAATGAGCAGTTCTTC
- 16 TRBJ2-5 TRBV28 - CASSPLMGVGVETQYF TGTGCCAGCAGCCCCCTAATGGGGGTTGGGGTGGAGACCCAGTACTTC
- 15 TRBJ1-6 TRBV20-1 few CSASDSSSYNSPLHF TGCAGTGCTTCGGACAGTAGCTCCTATAATTCACCCCTCCACTTT
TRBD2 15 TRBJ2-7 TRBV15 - CATSRDQIASGEQYF TGTGCCACCAGCAGAGATCAGATTGCTAGCGGGGAGCAGTACTTC
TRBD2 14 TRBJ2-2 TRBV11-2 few CASSSSGGLGELFF TGTGCCAGCAGCTCTAGCGGGGGGCTGGGGGAGCTGTTTTTT
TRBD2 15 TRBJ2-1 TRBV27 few CASSRAGVSYNEQFF TGTGCCAGCAGCCGAGCGGGGGTATCCTACAATGAGCAGTTCTTC
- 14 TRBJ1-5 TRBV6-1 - CASRKGYSNQPQHF TGTGCCAGCAGGAAGGGCTATAGCAATCAGCCCCAGCATTTT
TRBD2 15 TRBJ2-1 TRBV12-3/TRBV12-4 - CASTISGRHYNEQFF TGTGCCAGCACCATTAGCGGGAGGCATTACAATGAGCAGTTCTTC
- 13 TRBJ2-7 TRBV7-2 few CASSSSPTYEQYF TGTGCCAGCAGCTCCTCCCCCACCTACGAGCAGTACTTC
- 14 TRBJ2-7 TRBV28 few CASSLFIRGYEQYF TGTGCCAGCAGTTTATTTATTCGGGGATACGAGCAGTACTTC